This T cell receptor beta chain was sequenced during a study of CD8+ T cells in alopecia areata. Overall study findings and caveats: Because one nonresponder was included, the link of baseline CD8+ expansion to response is considered uncertain. There were many expanded lesional clones persisting in scalp and blood during tofacitinib.

Extracted RNA was reverse transcribed into cDNA, the sequencing template. Method: immunoSEQ multiplex PCR; TCRdb's copy keeps in-frame clones and lacks some. The sample holds roughly 110,000 clones; less than 75% are singletons and the top ten take 12%. On this clone: Its antigen is unidentified.

Treatment noted: oral pan-JAK inhibitor, 5-10 mg twice daily. The starting material was CD8+ T cells sorted from blood, obtained at week 24, from a patient treated with tofacitinib. The TCR sequence derives from a human donor with alopecia areata.

The DNA for the CDR3 is TGCGCCAGCAGTGAGTCGGGTGGTAGCACTGAAGCTTTCTTT. Its protein product is CASSESGGSTEAFF. The chain combines TRBV10-1 with TRBJ1-1, with D uncertain. Trimming took 0 bases from V and 4 from J, leaving 9 bases between them. This CDR3 comprises 14 residues. The germline gives CDR1 WNHNN, CDR2 SYGVQD (reference sequence).